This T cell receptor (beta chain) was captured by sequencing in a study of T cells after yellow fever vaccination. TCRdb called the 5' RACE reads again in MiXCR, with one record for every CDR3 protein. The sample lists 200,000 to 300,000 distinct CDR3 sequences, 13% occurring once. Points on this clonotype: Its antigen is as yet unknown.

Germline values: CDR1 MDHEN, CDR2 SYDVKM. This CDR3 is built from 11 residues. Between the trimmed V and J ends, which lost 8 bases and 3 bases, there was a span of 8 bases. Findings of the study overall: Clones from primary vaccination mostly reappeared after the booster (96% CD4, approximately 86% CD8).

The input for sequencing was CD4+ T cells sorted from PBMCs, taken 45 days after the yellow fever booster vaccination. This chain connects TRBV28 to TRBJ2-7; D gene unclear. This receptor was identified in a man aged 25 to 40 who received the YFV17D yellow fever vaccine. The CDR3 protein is CASRHDYEQYF. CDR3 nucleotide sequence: TGTGCCAGCCGACACGACTACGAGCAGTACTTC.